This T cell receptor beta chain was sequenced during a study of blood T cells in healthy people across ages. Whole-study context: Roughly one uniquely barcoded beta molecule per two T cells was captured. Findings and limits, study-wide: A strong correlation between TCR beta diversity and naive T cell percentage was seen.

Worth noting for this clonotype: What it recognizes is unknown.

V lost 1 base, J lost 0 bases, and 10 bases stayed unmatched. CDR3 length equals 18 residues. Germline V gene sequence: CDR1 SGHTA, CDR2 FQGNSA. A second PCR of 7 to 11 cycles used a sample-barcoded 5' primer and a J-beta primer mix. TCRdb recomputed calls from the 5' RACE reads with MiXCR, one row per CDR3 protein. The repertoire holds about 1.5 million distinct CDR3 sequences, with around 40% as singletons. Sequenced input: blood. The chain employs TRBV7-2 and TRBJ2-3; 7 bases line up with TRBD2. The sequence was collected from a woman aged 18-30 years in good health. In DNA form, the CDR3 reads TGTGCCAGCAGCTTAGTGCGGCTAGCGGAGGCTAGCACAGATACGCAGTATTTT. This sequence encodes CASSLVRLAEASTDTQYF. Drawing the rest from reference TRBV7-2 and TRBJ2-3, the complete variable domain is GAGVSQSPSNKVTEKGKDVELRCDPISGHTALYWYRQSLGQGLEFLIYFQGNSAPDKSGLPSDRFSAERTGGSVSTLTIQRTQQEDSAVYLCASSLVRLAEASTDTQYFGPGTRLTVL.